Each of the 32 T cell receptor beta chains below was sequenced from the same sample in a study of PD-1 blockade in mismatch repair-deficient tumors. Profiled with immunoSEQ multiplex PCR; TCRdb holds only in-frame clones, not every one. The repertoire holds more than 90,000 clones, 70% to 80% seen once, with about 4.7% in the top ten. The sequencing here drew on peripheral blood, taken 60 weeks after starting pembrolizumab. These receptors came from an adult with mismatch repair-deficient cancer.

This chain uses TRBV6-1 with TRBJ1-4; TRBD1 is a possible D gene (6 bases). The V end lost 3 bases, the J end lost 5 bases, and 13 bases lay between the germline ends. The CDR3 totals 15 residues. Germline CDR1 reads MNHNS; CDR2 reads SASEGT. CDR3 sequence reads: CASSDRAGVNEKLFF. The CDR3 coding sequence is TGTGCCAGCAGTGACAGGGCAGGGGTAAATGAAAAACTGTTTTTT.

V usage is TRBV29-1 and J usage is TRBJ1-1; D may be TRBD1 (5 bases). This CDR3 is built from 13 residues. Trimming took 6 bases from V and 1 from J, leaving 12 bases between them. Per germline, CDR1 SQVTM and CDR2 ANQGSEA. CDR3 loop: CSVRQGRNTEAFF. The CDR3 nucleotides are TGCAGCGTGCGGCAGGGTCGGAACACTGAAGCTTTCTTT.

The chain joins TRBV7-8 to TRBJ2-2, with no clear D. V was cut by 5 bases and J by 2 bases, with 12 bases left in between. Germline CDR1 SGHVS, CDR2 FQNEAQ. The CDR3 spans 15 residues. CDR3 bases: TGTGCCAGCAGCCCCAACCCATCAAACACCGGGGAGCTGTTTTTT. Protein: CASSPNPSNTGELFF.

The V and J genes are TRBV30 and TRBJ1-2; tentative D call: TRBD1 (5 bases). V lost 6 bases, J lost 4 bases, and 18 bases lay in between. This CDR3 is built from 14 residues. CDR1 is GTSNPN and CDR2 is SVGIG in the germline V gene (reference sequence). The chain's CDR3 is CACGLSGGTYGYTF. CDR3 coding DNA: TGTGCCTGTGGTCTTTCCGGCGGGACCTATGGCTACACCTTC.

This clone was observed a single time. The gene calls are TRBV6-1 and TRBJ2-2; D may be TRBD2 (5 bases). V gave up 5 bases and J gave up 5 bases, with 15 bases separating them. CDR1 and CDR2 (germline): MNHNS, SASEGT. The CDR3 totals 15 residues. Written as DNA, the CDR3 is TGTGCCAGCAGTTCCCTTCGCCGGGATACCGGGGAGCTGTTTTTT. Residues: CASSSLRRDTGELFF.

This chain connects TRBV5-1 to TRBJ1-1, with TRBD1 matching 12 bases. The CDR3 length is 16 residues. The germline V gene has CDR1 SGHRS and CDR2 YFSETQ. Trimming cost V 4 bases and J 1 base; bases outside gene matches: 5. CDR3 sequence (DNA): TGCGCCAGCAGCCCCGGGACAGGGGGCCGGAACACTGAAGCTTTCTTT. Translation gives CASSPGTGGRNTEAFF.

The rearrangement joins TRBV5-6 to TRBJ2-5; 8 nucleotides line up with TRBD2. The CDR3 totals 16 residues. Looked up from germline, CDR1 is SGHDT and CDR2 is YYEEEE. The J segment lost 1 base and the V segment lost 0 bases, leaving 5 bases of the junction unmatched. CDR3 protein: CASSLGTSGIQETQYF. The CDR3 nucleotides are TGTGCCAGCAGCTTGGGTACTAGCGGAATCCAAGAGACCCAGTACTTC. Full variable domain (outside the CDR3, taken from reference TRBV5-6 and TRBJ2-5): DAGVTQSPTHLIKTRGQQVTLRCSPKSGHDTVSWYQQALGQGPQFIFQYYEEEERQRGNFPDRFSGHQFPNYSSELNVNALLLGDSALYLCASSLGTSGIQETQYFGPGTRLLVL.

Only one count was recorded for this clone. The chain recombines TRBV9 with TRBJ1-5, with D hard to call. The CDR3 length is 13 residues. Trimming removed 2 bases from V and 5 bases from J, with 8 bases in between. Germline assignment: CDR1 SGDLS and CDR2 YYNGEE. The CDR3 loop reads CASSVDGHQPQHF. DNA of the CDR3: TGTGCCAGCAGCGTCGACGGCCATCAGCCCCAGCATTTT.

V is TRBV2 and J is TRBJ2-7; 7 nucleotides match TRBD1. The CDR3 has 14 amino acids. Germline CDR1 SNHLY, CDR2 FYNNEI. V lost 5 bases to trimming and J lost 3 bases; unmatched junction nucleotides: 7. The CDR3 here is CASSRQGSVYEQYF. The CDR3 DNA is TGTGCCAGCAGTCGACAGGGAAGCGTCTACGAGCAGTACTTC.

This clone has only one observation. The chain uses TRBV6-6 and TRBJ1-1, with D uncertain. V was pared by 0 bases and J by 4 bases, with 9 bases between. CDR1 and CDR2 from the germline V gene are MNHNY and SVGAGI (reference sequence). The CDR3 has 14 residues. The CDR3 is CASSYSGSITEAFF. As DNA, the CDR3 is TGTGCCAGCAGTTACTCCGGCAGTATCACTGAAGCTTTCTTT.

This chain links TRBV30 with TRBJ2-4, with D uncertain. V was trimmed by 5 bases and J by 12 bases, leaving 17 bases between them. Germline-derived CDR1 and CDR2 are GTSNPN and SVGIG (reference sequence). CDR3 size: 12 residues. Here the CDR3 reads CAWGEHDASQYF. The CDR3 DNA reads TGTGCCTGGGGGGAACATGACGCATCTCAGTACTTC. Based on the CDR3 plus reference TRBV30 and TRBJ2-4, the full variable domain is SQTIHQWPATLVQPVGSPLSLECTVEGTSNPNLYWYRQAAGRGLQLLFYSVGIGQISSEVPQNLSASRPQDRQFILSSKKLLLSDSGFYLCAWGEHDASQYFGAGTRLSVL.

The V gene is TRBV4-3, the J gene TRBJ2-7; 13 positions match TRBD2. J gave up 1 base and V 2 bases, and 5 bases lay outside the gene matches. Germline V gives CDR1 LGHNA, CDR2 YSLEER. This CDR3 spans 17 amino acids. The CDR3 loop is CASSQRLAGGRSYEQYF. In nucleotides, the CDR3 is TGCGCCAGCAGCCAAAGACTAGCGGGAGGTCGATCCTACGAGCAGTACTTC.

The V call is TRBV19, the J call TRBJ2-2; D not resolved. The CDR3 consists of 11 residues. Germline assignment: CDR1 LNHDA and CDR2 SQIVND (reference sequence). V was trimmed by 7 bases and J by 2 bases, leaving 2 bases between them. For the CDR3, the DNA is TGTGCCAGTAAAAACACCGGGGAGCTGTTTTTT. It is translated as CASKNTGELFF. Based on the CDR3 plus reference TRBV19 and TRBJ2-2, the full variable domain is DGGITQSPKYLFRKEGQNVTLSCEQNLNHDAMYWYRQDPGQGLRLIYYSQIVNDFQKGDIAEGYSVSREKKESFPLTVTSAQKNPTAFYLCASKNTGELFFGEGSRLTVL.

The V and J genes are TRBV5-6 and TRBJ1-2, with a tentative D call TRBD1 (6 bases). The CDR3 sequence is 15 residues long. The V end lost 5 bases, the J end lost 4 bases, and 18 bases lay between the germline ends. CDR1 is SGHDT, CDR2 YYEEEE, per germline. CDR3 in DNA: TGTGCCAGCAGAGGGGGGCTGGGGACAAGCTATGGCTACACCTTC. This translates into CASRGGLGTSYGYTF.

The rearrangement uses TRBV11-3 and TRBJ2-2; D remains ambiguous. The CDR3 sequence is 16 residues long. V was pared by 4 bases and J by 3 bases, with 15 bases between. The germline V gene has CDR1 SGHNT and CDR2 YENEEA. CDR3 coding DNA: TGTGCCAGCAGCTCCACCTTGGGGTTGGACACCGGGGAGCTGTTTTTT. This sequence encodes CASSSTLGLDTGELFF. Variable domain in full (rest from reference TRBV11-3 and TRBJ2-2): EAGVVQSPRYKIIEKKQPVAFWCNPISGHNTLYWYLQNLGQGPELLIRYENEEAVDDSQLPKDRFSAERLKGVDSTLKIQPAELGDSAVYLCASSSTLGLDTGELFFGEGSRLTVL.

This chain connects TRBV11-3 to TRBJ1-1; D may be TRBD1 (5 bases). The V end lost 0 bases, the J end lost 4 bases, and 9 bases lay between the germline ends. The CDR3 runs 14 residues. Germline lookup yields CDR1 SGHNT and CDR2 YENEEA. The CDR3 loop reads CASSLEGGGTEAFF. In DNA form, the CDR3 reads TGTGCCAGCAGCTTAGAGGGGGGTGGCACTGAAGCTTTCTTT.

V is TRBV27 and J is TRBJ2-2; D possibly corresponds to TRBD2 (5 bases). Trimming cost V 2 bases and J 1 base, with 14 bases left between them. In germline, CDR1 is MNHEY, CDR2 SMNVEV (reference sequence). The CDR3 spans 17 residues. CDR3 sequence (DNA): TGTGCCAGCAGTTTAGGATTTGGGAGTTGGAACACCGGGGAGCTGTTTTTT. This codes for CASSLGFGSWNTGELFF.

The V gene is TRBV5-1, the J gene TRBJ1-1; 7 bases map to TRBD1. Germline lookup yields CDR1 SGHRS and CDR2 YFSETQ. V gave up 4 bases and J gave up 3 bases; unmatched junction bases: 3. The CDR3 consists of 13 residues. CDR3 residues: CASSPTGDTEAFF. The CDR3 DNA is TGCGCCAGCAGCCCTACAGGGGACACTGAAGCTTTCTTT.

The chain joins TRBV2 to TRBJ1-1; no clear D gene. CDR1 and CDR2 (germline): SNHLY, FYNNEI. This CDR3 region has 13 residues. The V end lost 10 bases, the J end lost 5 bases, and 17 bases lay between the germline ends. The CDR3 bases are TGTGCCACCGCGCCCCGTTCGATAACTGAAGCTTTCTTT. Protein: CATAPRSITEAFF.

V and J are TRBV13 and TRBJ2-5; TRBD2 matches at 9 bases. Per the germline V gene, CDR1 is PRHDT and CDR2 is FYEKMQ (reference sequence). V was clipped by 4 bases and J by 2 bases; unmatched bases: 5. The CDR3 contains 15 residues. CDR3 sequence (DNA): TGTGCCAGCAGCTCCGGACTAGCGCCTCAAGAGACCCAGTACTTC. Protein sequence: CASSSGLAPQETQYF.

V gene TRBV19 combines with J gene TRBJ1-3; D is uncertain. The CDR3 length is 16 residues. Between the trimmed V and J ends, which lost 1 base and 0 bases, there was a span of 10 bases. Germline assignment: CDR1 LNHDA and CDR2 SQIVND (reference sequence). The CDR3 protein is CASSIGRQSSGNTIYF. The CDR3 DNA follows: TGTGCCAGTAGTATAGGGCGGCAAAGCTCTGGAAACACCATATATTTT.

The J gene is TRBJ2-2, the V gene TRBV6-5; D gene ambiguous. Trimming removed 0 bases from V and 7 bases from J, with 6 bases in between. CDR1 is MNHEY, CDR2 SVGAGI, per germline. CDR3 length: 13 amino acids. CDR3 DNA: TGTGCCAGCAGTTACTCTGCTAGCGGGGAGCTGTTTTTT. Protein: CASSYSASGELFF.

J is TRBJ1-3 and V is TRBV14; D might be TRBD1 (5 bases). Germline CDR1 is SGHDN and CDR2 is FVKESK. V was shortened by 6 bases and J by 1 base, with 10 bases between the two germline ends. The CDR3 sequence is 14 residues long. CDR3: CASRSRGSGNTIYF. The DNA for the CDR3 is TGTGCCAGCAGGTCCCGGGGGTCTGGAAACACCATATATTTT.

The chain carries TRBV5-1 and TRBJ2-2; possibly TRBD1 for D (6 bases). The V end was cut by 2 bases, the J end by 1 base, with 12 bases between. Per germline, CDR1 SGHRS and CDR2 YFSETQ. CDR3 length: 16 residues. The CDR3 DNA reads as TGCGCCAGCAGCTTTTTGTCGACAGGGAACACCGGGGAGCTGTTTTTT. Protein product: CASSFLSTGNTGELFF.

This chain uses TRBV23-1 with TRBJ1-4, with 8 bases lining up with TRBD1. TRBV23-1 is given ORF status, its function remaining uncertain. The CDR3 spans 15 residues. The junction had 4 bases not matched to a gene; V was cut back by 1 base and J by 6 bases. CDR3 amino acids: CASSQLKDRDEKLFF. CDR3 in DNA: TGCGCCAGCAGTCAATTAAAGGACAGGGATGAAAAACTGTTTTTT.

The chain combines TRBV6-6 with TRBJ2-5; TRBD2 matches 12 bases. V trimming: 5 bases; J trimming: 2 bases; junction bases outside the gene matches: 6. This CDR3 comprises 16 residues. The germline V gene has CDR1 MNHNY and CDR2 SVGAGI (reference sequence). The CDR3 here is CASSTLGLAGQETQYF. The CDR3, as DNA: TGTGCCAGCAGTACCCTCGGACTAGCGGGGCAAGAGACCCAGTACTTC.

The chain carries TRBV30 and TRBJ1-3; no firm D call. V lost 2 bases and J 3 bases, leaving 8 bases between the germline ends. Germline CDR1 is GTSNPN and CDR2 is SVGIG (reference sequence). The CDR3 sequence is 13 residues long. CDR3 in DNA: TGTGCCTGGAGTTTAGAGATTGGAAACACCATATATTTT. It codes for CAWSLEIGNTIYF.

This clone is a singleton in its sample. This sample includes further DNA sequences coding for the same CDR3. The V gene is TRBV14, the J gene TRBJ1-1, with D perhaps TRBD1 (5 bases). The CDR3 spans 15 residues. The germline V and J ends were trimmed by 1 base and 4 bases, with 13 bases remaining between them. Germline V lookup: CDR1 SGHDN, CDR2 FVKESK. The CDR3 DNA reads TGTGCCAGCAGCCAAGCCCTTGGGGGGTTCACTGAAGCTTTCTTT. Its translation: CASSQALGGFTEAFF. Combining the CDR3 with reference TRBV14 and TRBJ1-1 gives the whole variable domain EAGVTQFPSHSVIEKGQTVTLRCDPISGHDNLYWYRRVMGKEIKFLLHFVKESKQDESGMPNNRFLAERTGGTYSTLKVQPAELEDSGVYFCASSQALGGFTEAFFGQGTRLTVV.

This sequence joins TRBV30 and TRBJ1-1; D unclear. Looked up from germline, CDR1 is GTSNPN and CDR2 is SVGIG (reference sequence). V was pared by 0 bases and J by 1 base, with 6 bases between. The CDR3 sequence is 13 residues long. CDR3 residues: CAWSVTANTEAFF. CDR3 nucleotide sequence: TGTGCCTGGAGTGTAACAGCGAACACTGAAGCTTTCTTT.

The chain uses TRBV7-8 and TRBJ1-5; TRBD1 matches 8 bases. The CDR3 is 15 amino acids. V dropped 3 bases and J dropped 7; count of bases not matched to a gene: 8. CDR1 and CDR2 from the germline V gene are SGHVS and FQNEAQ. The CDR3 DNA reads TGTGCCAGCAGCTTTCAGGGGGCGGGAGGCCAGCCCCAGCATTTT. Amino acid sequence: CASSFQGAGGQPQHF.

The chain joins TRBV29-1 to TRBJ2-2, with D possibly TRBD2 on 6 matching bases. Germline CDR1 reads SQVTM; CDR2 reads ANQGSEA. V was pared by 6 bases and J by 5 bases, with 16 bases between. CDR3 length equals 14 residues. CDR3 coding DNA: TGCAGCGTCTCCCGGGACTTCGATACCGGGGAGCTGTTTTTT. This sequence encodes CSVSRDFDTGELFF.

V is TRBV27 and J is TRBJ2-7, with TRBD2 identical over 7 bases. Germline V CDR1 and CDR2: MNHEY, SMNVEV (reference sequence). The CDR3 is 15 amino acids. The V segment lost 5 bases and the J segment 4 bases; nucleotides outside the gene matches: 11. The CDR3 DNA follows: TGTGCCAGCAGTCCTTTAGGCGGGAGAACTTACGAGCAGTACTTC. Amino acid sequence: CASSPLGGRTYEQYF.